The rows below give T cell receptor beta chains drawn from one sample of a study of response to subunit inactivated influenza vaccine. TCRdb reprocessed the RT-PCR reads via MiXCR and lists one record per CDR3 protein. There are roughly 460,000 distinct CDR3 sequences in the sample; 9.5% to 13% occur only once, and roughly 12% lies in the top ten. This specimen consisted of PBMCs from blood, obtained 45 days after vaccination. These receptors originate from a man aged 50 or older who received an inactivated influenza vaccine. The CDR3 runs from the conserved cysteine through the conserved F or W. The order of the fields is V gene, clone size, D gene, J gene, CDR3 DNA, CDR3 protein. The D gene is left open where the match is weak. A clone size is listed for some rows: how often the clone was seen (once, few, many), or a class if it is expanded.

TRBV6-1	many	NA	TRBJ1-5	TGTGCCAGCAGCCCCGTCAGGCGTTTGAATAGCAATCAGCCCCAGCATTTT	CASSPVRRLNSNQPQHF
TRBV2	NA	NA	TRBJ2-7	TGTGCCAGCAGTGAAGAACAGAACTACGAGCAGTACTTC	CASSEEQNYEQYF
TRBV20-1	few	NA	TRBJ2-1	TGCAGTGCTAAAGGCCCCACCGCCAATGAGCAGTTCTTC	CSAKGPTANEQFF
TRBV7-8	many	NA	TRBJ2-1	TGTGCCAGCAGCCTAGGGACAGCGGGGTCCTACAATGAGCAGTTCTTC	CASSLGTAGSYNEQFF
TRBV29-1	many	NA	TRBJ1-2	TGCAGCGCCAGGGGTGTGAACTATGGCTACACCTTC	CSARGVNYGYTF
TRBV30	few	NA	TRBJ2-1	TGTGCCTGGAGTATAGGTTTTAACAATGAGCAGTTCTTC	CAWSIGFNNEQFF
TRBV24-1	many	TRBD2	TRBJ2-1	TGTGCCACCAGTGATTTGGATAGCGGGATTTCTGAGCAGTTCTTC	CATSDLDSGISEQFF
TRBV11-2	many	NA	TRBJ2-3	TGTGCCAGCAGCTCTAATAGAGATACGCAGTATTTT	CASSSNRDTQYF
TRBV6-2/TRBV6-3	few	TRBD1	TRBJ2-5	TGTGCCAGCAGCCCCCCCCGACAGGGTTCGTCAGAGACCCAGTACTTC	CASSPPRQGSSETQYF
TRBV6-2/TRBV6-3	few	TRBD2	TRBJ2-3	TGTGCCAGCAGTTACTCGAGCGGGGGGACCTTCACAGATACGCAGTATTTT	CASSYSSGGTFTDTQYF
TRBV20-1	NA	NA	TRBJ2-5	TGCAGTGCTGGACTGACCGGGGGTCGAGAGACCCAGTACTTC	CSAGLTGGRETQYF
TRBV7-2	few	NA	TRBJ2-1	TGTGCCAGCAGCTTAGTCGCAGGTGGCAATGAGCAGTTCTTC	CASSLVAGGNEQFF
TRBV12-3/TRBV12-4	NA	TRBD1	TRBJ2-2	TGTGCCAGCAGGCCCCTCCCGGGACAGAAGAACACCGGGGAGCTGTTTTTT	CASRPLPGQKNTGELFF
TRBV20-1	NA	NA	TRBJ1-1	TGCAGTGCTAGAGTCTCTACACTGAACACTGAAGCTTTCTTT	CSARVSTLNTEAFF
TRBV6-2/TRBV6-3	NA	NA	TRBJ2-7	TGTGCCAGCAGGTCCGTGGCGTCCGAGCACTACGAGCAGTACTTC	CASRSVASEHYEQYF
TRBV12-3/TRBV12-4	many	NA	TRBJ1-1	TGTGCCAGCAGTTTAGAGCCCCGGTCTCGTACTGAAGCTTTCTTT	CASSLEPRSRTEAFF
TRBV20-1	few	TRBD2	TRBJ2-3	TGCAGTGCTAGAGTCCCGCGGGGGGGTCGATACACAGATACGCAGTATTTT	CSARVPRGGRYTDTQYF
TRBV11-2	NA	TRBD2	TRBJ2-1	TGTGCCAGCAGCTTAGTTGGTGGCGGGAGGGCCCTCAATGAGCAGTTCTTC	CASSLVGGGRALNEQFF
TRBV7-9	many	TRBD1	TRBJ2-3	TGTGCCAGCAGCATGGACAGGGGTACAGATACGCAGTATTTT	CASSMDRGTDTQYF
TRBV5-1	few	NA	TRBJ1-1	TGCGCCAGCAGCCCGCATTCCGGGACACGTAAAGCTTTCTTT	CASSPHSGTRKAFF
TRBV12-3/TRBV12-4	many	TRBD1	TRBJ1-1	TGTGCCAGCAGGATGAGCGGGACAGGGGTTTTCACTGAAGCTTTCTTT	CASRMSGTGVFTEAFF
TRBV30	many	TRBD1	TRBJ2-5	TGTGCCTGGGAAGGACAGGGGGGAGAGACCCAGTACTTC	CAWEGQGGETQYF
TRBV7-3	few	TRBD1	TRBJ1-2	TGTGCCAGCAGCCCTACCGGACAGGGGGACTATGGCTACACCTTC	CASSPTGQGDYGYTF
TRBV6-5	NA	NA	TRBJ2-1	TGTGCCAGCAGTTATCGGGATGATGAGCAGTTCTTC	CASSYRDDEQFF
TRBV15	NA	NA	TRBJ1-2	TGTGCCACCAGCAGAGGGTCGGACTTTCGCTTTTATGGCTACACCTTC	CATSRGSDFRFYGYTF
TRBV28	few	NA	TRBJ2-5	TGTGCCAGCAGGCGGGGACAGTACATCCAAGAGACCCAGTACTTC	CASRRGQYIQETQYF
TRBV27	few	TRBD1	TRBJ1-5	TGTGCCAGCAGTCCCCTCCCGGGACAGATCAATCAGCCCCAGCATTTT	CASSPLPGQINQPQHF
TRBV4-2	NA	NA	TRBJ2-1	TGTGCCAGCAGCCAAGATTGGGCTATTAGAAATGAGCAGTTCTTC	CASSQDWAIRNEQFF
TRBV5-6	many	TRBD2	TRBJ2-2	TGTGCCAGCACCACGGGGACTAGCGGGAGGGCTAACACCGGGGAGCTGTTTTTT	CASTTGTSGRANTGELFF
TRBV28	few	TRBD1	TRBJ1-2	TGTGCCAGCATGGTTGGACAGGGGTACGGGGACTATGGCTACACCTTC	CASMVGQGYGDYGYTF
TRBV5-1	NA	NA	TRBJ2-7	TGCGCCAGCAGCCTCAGGTTGGACAGATCTTCTGGGGAGCAGTACTTC	CASSLRLDRSSGEQYF
TRBV4-2	few	TRBD2	TRBJ2-7	TGTGCCAGCAGCCAAGGCCGGACTAGCGGGGGGCGTACCTACGAGCAGTACTTC	CASSQGRTSGGRTYEQYF
TRBV10-2	many	NA	TRBJ2-2	TGCGCCAGCAGTGAGTCCGGCAGGGCGAACACCGGGGAGCTGTTTTTT	CASSESGRANTGELFF
TRBV4-2	NA	NA	TRBJ1-6	TGTGCCAGCAGCCTATCAGGGCAGCTACTCCACTTT	CASSLSGQLLHF
TRBV9	few	NA	TRBJ2-3	TGTGCCAGCAGCGTAGGTAGCGGAACAGATACGCAGTATTTT	CASSVGSGTDTQYF
TRBV29-1	NA	TRBD2	TRBJ2-7	TGCAGCGTTGAAGTCCGCGGGAGTGCCTCCTACGAGCAGTACTTC	CSVEVRGSASYEQYF
TRBV20-1	NA	NA	TRBJ2-3	TGCAGTGCTCTTGAATGGGGGGATACGCAGTATTTT	CSALEWGDTQYF
TRBV7-9	many	NA	TRBJ2-7	TGTGCCAGCAGCTTAGAAGGGTTGGGACGGAGACTGGGCGAGCAGTACTTC	CASSLEGLGRRLGEQYF
TRBV6-1	many	TRBD2	TRBJ2-1	TGTGCCAGCAGTCCTTGGACTAGCGGGAGGAATGAGCAGTTCTTC	CASSPWTSGRNEQFF
TRBV12-3/TRBV12-4	few	TRBD2	TRBJ2-1	TGTGCCAGCAGTGCCTGGGGACTAGCGGTCTTGGATGAGCAGTTCTTC	CASSAWGLAVLDEQFF
TRBV24-1	many	NA	TRBJ2-5	TGTGCCACCGGAGGGACAGTTGAAGAGACCCAGTACTTC	CATGGTVEETQYF
TRBV4-2	few	NA	TRBJ1-2	TGTGCCAGCAGCCAAGATCGGGTTAACTATGGCTACACCTTC	CASSQDRVNYGYTF
TRBV10-3	NA	TRBD1	TRBJ2-7	TGTGCCATCAGTGAGTCGGGACAGGGACCCTACGAGCAGTACTTC	CAISESGQGPYEQYF
TRBV29-1	many	NA	TRBJ2-5	TGCAGCGCTGCCGGGGAAGAGACCCAGTACTTC	CSAAGEETQYF
TRBV7-3	few	NA	TRBJ2-3	TGTGCCAGCAGCTTAATTACGGGACCGACAGATACGCAGTATTTT	CASSLITGPTDTQYF
TRBV28	few	TRBD1	TRBJ2-1	TGTGCCAGCAGTCAAACAGGGGGCGTAGTCCATGAGCAGTTCTTC	CASSQTGGVVHEQFF